Listed below are T cell receptor beta chains from one sample, sequenced in a study of response to subunit inactivated influenza vaccine. TCRdb ran MiXCR on the RT-PCR reads and lists one entry per CDR3 protein. The sample contains about 500,000 distinct CDR3 sequences, 16% of which appear only once. The input for sequencing was CD4+ T cells sorted from PBMCs, taken around 25 months after vaccination. The receptors here all came from a man aged 50 to 75 who received an inactivated influenza vaccine. CDR3s include the opening cysteine and the closing phenylalanine or tryptophan. The D gene is left open where the match is weak. Not every row has a clone size; where given, it reads once, few, many or a size class.

TRBJ1-5 | few | TRBD1 | TRBV20-1 | CSASGLTGGNQPQHF | TGCAGTGCTAGCGGGCTTACAGGGGGCAATCAGCCCCAGCATTTT
TRBJ2-7 | few | NA | TRBV12-3/TRBV12-4 | CASSGAGVGTGEQYF | TGTGCCAGCAGCGGTGCAGGAGTGGGTACGGGCGAGCAGTACTTC
TRBJ1-6 | NA | NA | TRBV30 | CAWSKGLQNSPLHF | TGTGCCTGGAGTAAGGGGCTGCAGAATTCACCCCTCCACTTT
TRBJ2-1 | many | NA | TRBV7-9 | CASSPTRSSYNEQFF | TGTGCCAGCAGCCCAACGAGGAGCTCCTACAATGAGCAGTTCTTC
TRBJ2-7 | few | NA | TRBV6-2/TRBV6-3 | CASSHGEDSYEQYF | TGTGCCAGCAGTCACGGAGAGGACTCCTACGAGCAGTACTTC
TRBJ2-1 | few | NA | TRBV6-6 | CASSYVDEQFF | TGTGCCAGCAGTTATGTCGATGAGCAGTTCTTC
TRBJ2-5 | NA | NA | TRBV10-3 | CAISDYGETQYF | TGTGCCATCAGTGATTACGGGGAGACCCAGTACTTC
TRBJ2-2 | few | NA | TRBV5-1 | CASSTGQDTGELFF | TGCGCCAGCAGCACAGGCCAAGACACCGGGGAGCTGTTTTTT
TRBJ1-1 | many | NA | TRBV5-1 | CASSPRGPTEAFF | TGCGCCAGCAGCCCGCGGGGTCCCACTGAAGCTTTCTTT
TRBJ2-7 | NA | NA | TRBV29-1 | CSVEVAGGTYEQYF | TGCAGCGTTGAAGTGGCAGGGGGGACCTACGAGCAGTACTTC
TRBJ1-1 | NA | NA | TRBV27 | CASSLSQVNTEAFF | TGTGCCAGCAGTTTATCGCAGGTTAACACTGAAGCTTTCTTT
TRBJ2-7 | few | TRBD2 | TRBV20-1 | CSGTSGDYEQYF | TGCAGTGGGACTAGCGGAGACTACGAGCAGTACTTC
TRBJ2-6 | few | NA | TRBV28 | CASSLDGAGGANVLTF | TGTGCCAGCAGTTTAGATGGGGCGGGTGGGGCCAACGTCCTGACTTTC
TRBJ1-1 | many | NA | TRBV3-1 | CASSQDGENTEAFF | TGTGCCAGCAGCCAAGATGGGGAGAACACTGAAGCTTTCTTT
TRBJ2-5 | NA | NA | TRBV20-1 | CSANRLRPQETQYF | TGCAGTGCTAACAGGCTCCGTCCCCAAGAGACCCAGTACTTC
TRBJ2-3 | NA | TRBD2 | TRBV20-1 | CSAAPTSGSADTQYF | TGCAGTGCCGCCCCCACTAGCGGGAGCGCGGATACGCAGTATTTT
TRBJ2-1 | NA | NA | TRBV18 | CASSPGPSEQFF | TGTGCCAGCTCACCTGGCCCATCGGAGCAGTTCTTC
TRBJ1-1 | few | TRBD1 | TRBV12-3/TRBV12-4 | CASSPGTVEAFF | TGTGCCAGCAGTCCCGGGACAGTTGAAGCTTTCTTT
TRBJ2-6 | few | NA | TRBV20-1 | CSAWRGANVLTF | TGCAGTGCTTGGCGAGGGGCCAACGTCCTGACTTTC
TRBJ1-3 | few | NA | TRBV18 | CASSPQGSRSGNTIYF | TGTGCCAGCTCACCTCAGGGATCGAGGTCTGGAAACACCATATATTTT
TRBJ2-5 | NA | NA | TRBV5-1 | CASSFQDRRETQYF | TGCGCCAGCAGCTTCCAAGACAGGCGGGAGACCCAGTACTTC
TRBJ2-7 | once | TRBD2 | TRBV5-1 | CASSIQRGSYEQYF | TGCGCCAGCAGCATCCAGCGGGGGTCCTACGAGCAGTACTTC
TRBJ2-1 | NA | TRBD2 | TRBV12-3/TRBV12-4 | CASSSGGPYNEQFF | TGTGCCAGCAGTAGCGGGGGCCCCTACAATGAGCAGTTCTTC
TRBJ2-7 | NA | TRBD2 | TRBV28 | CASSSLPGLAGAEQYF | TGTGCCAGCAGTTCGCTTCCGGGACTAGCGGGGGCCGAGCAGTACTTC
TRBJ2-1 | many | NA | TRBV5-1 | CASSTDNYNEQFF | TGCGCCAGCAGCACCGACAACTACAATGAGCAGTTCTTC
TRBJ2-7 | many | TRBD2 | TRBV29-1 | CSALPGGQIVNEQYF | TGCAGCGCCCTACCGGGGGGGCAGATTGTGAACGAGCAGTACTTC
TRBJ1-3 | few | TRBD1 | TRBV6-1 | CASLTGATGNTIYF | TGTGCCAGCCTGACAGGGGCCACTGGAAACACCATATATTTT
TRBJ2-7 | NA | TRBD1 | TRBV5-1 | CASSADRRYEQYF | TGCGCCAGCAGCGCGGACAGGCGCTACGAGCAGTACTTC
TRBJ2-1 | NA | NA | TRBV9 | CASSKDVEQFF | TGTGCCAGCAGCAAGGACGTTGAGCAGTTCTTC
TRBJ2-1 | few | TRBD2 | TRBV28 | CASSSGLANIYNEQFF | TGTGCCAGCAGTTCAGGACTAGCGAACATCTACAATGAGCAGTTCTTC
TRBJ2-7 | NA | TRBD1 | TRBV6-1 | CASSSGQGSTQYF | TGTGCCAGCAGCTCGGGACAGGGATCGACGCAGTACTTC
TRBJ2-5 | many | NA | TRBV10-3 | CAISEPRASRLTQYF | TGTGCCATCAGTGAGCCAAGGGCTAGCCGGTTGACCCAGTACTTC
TRBJ1-2 | NA | NA | TRBV5-1 | CASSLAGGNGYTF | TGCGCCAGCAGCTTGGCTGGGGGGAACGGCTACACCTTC
TRBJ1-1 | NA | NA | TRBV10-3 | CAISESGVNTEAFF | TGTGCCATCAGTGAGTCTGGGGTGAACACTGAAGCTTTCTTT
TRBJ2-1 | NA | NA | TRBV28 | CASRSSVLVQFF | TGTGCCAGCAGATCCTCGGTATTGGTGCAGTTCTTC
TRBJ2-3 | few | NA | TRBV20-1 | CSARKTGRKFTDTQYF | TGCAGTGCTAGGAAAACAGGTAGAAAGTTCACAGATACGCAGTATTTT
TRBJ2-5 | many | TRBD2 | TRBV7-9 | CASSLLTSGDLQTQYF | TGTGCCAGCAGCTTATTGACTAGCGGGGACTTACAGACCCAGTACTTC
TRBJ2-7 | many | TRBD2 | TRBV12-3/TRBV12-4 | CASSFGGYEQYF | TGTGCCAGCAGTTTCGGGGGGTACGAGCAGTACTTC
TRBJ2-7 | NA | NA | TRBV20-1 | CSSMTDSYEQYF | TGCAGTAGTATGACAGACTCCTACGAGCAGTACTTC
TRBJ1-6 | NA | TRBD1 | TRBV20-1 | CSALTGDIYSPLHF | TGCAGTGCGCTCACAGGGGATATTTATTCACCCCTCCACTTT
TRBJ2-3 | NA | NA | TRBV3-1 | CASSQDWGGLTDTQYF | TGTGCCAGCAGCCAAGATTGGGGGGGCCTGACAGATACGCAGTATTTT
TRBJ1-1 | many | NA | TRBV11-2 | CASSPGLRAGVFF | TGTGCCAGCAGCCCCGGACTACGCGCCGGGGTATTCTTT
TRBJ2-7 | few | NA | TRBV24-1 | CATRPGSRAKHEQYF | TGTGCCACCAGGCCCGGGTCGAGGGCGAAACACGAGCAGTACTTC
TRBJ2-1 | few | NA | TRBV5-1 | CASTGTEMGEQFF | TGCGCCAGCACAGGGACCGAAATGGGTGAGCAGTTCTTC
TRBJ2-3 | NA | NA | TRBV29-1 | CSCSGEQTQYF | TGCAGCTGCTCTGGGGAGCAGACGCAGTATTTT
TRBJ2-2 | NA | NA | TRBV7-2 | CASSLYMAGELFF | TGTGCCAGCAGCTTATATATGGCCGGGGAGCTGTTTTTT
TRBJ1-2 | NA | NA | TRBV9 | CASSVGAWAANYGYTF | TGTGCCAGCAGCGTGGGGGCTTGGGCGGCTAACTATGGCTACACCTTC
TRBJ2-3 | NA | NA | TRBV20-1 | CSASDGGSPDTQYF | TGCAGTGCTAGCGATGGAGGGTCTCCAGATACGCAGTATTTT
TRBJ2-3 | NA | TRBD2 | TRBV20-1 | CSARGDGGRADHTQYF | TGCAGTGCTAGGGGTGATGGCGGGAGGGCCGATCATACGCAGTATTTT